These 26 T cell receptor beta chains share one sample of origin, sequenced in a study of OX40 agonist ivuxolimab in advanced cancers. The table came from immunoSEQ multiplex PCR; TCRdb's copy has only in-frame clones and leaves some out. The sample includes more than 75,000 clones, approximately 91% seen only once; the top ten take roughly 0.75%. The sample consisted of CD4+ or CD8+ T cells sorted from blood, taken in a trial of the OX40 agonist ivuxolimab. These receptors were obtained from an adult with an advanced solid tumor such as melanoma, head and neck, liver or kidney cancer.

V usage is TRBV10-3 and J usage is TRBJ1-2; no definite D call. The CDR3 consists of 14 residues. CDR1 is ENHRY, CDR2 SYGVKD, per germline. The germline V and J ends were trimmed by 2 bases and 0 bases, with 7 bases remaining between them. The CDR3 region is CAISEGEANYGYTF. CDR3 DNA sequence: TGTGCCATCAGTGAGGGAGAAGCTAACTATGGCTACACCTTC.

The J gene is TRBJ1-2, the V gene TRBV6-1; D perhaps matches TRBD1 (5 bases). This CDR3 is 14 amino acids long. V was trimmed by 3 bases and J by 5 bases, leaving 13 bases between them. Germline CDR1 is MNHNS and CDR2 is SASEGT. In nucleotides, the CDR3 is TGTGCCAGCAGTGAGACAGAAGCAAAGTATGGCTACACCTTC. It specifies CASSETEAKYGYTF.

The V gene is TRBV6-1, the J gene TRBJ2-1; D not resolved. The CDR3 extends over 14 amino acids. Trimming pared 5 bases from V and 4 bases from J, leaving 12 bases between. The germline V gene has CDR1 MNHNS and CDR2 SASEGT. The CDR3 DNA follows: TGTGCCAGCAGTCCAGTCCCCCTATACAATGAGCAGTTCTTC. Translated, it gives CASSPVPLYNEQFF.

CDR3 nucleotide sequence: TGTGCCAGCAGCTTAGCGACAGGGATCTACAATGAGCAGTTCTTC. Translated, it gives CASSLATGIYNEQFF. The chain is built from TRBV7-2 and TRBJ2-1, with TRBD1 identical over 7 bases. The V gene's germline CDR1 is SGHTA and CDR2 FQGNSA. The CDR3 has 15 amino acids. V trimming: 0 bases; J trimming: 3 bases; junction bases outside the gene matches: 2.

The gene calls are TRBV15 and TRBJ1-2; D is undetermined. The V and J ends lost 5 bases and 9 bases respectively, with 19 bases between them. This CDR3 has 14 residues. Germline values: CDR1 LNHNV, CDR2 YYDKDF (reference sequence). In nucleotides, the CDR3 is TGTGCCACCAGCGCCGCGGCACCGCCGATGAGCTACACCTTC. Its translation is CATSAAAPPMSYTF.

The chain is built from TRBV5-8 and TRBJ2-7; 7 bases map to TRBD1. Trimming cost V 7 bases and J 3 bases; bases outside gene matches: 13. The germline gives CDR1 SGHTS, CDR2 YDEGEE. This CDR3 comprises 15 residues. In DNA, the CDR3 is TGTGCCAGCCAGAAAGGGGGCCCGGGGCTCTACGAGCAGTACTTC. Translating it yields CASQKGGPGLYEQYF.

The chain has TRBV7-2 and TRBJ1-1; 9 positions match TRBD1. The CDR3 runs 14 residues. CDR1 is SGHTA and CDR2 is FQGNSA in the germline V gene. The V and J ends lost 5 bases and 5 bases, in that order; junction bases with no gene match: 6. CDR3 nucleotides: TGTGCCAGCAGCCCTCAGGGACAGGGAACTGAAGCTTTCTTT. Translated, it gives CASSPQGQGTEAFF.

The rearrangement joins TRBV7-6 to TRBJ2-3, with TRBD1 matching 7 bases. The CDR3 totals 14 residues. Trimming cost V 11 bases and J 2 bases; bases outside gene matches: 10. Germline V gene lookup returns CDR1 SGHVS and CDR2 FNYEAQ. The CDR3 nucleotides are TGTGCCTCTCAGGGGGAGACTCTCACAGATACGCAGTATTTT. Translated, it gives CASQGETLTDTQYF.

This chain connects TRBV30 to TRBJ1-1, with D perhaps TRBD1 (5 bases). Germline CDR1 GTSNPN, CDR2 SVGIG (reference sequence). Trimming stripped 4 bases from V and 6 bases from J, with 21 bases between. The CDR3 is made up of 15 amino acids. The CDR3 sequence is CAWTALGPRRAEAFF. CDR3 DNA sequence: TGTGCCTGGACCGCCTTGGGACCTCGGAGGGCTGAAGCTTTCTTT.

V gene TRBV19 combines with J gene TRBJ1-2, with a weak D call TRBD1 (6 bases). Germline lookup yields CDR1 LNHDA and CDR2 SQIVND (reference sequence). The CDR3 covers 15 residues. The V end was cut by 7 bases, the J end by 1 base, with 16 bases between. CDR3 sequence (DNA): TGTGCCAGTAAAGTGGACAGCTTCATTAACTATGGCTACACCTTC. The encoded protein is CASKVDSFINYGYTF.

The chain uses TRBV5-1 and TRBJ1-1, with D hard to call. CDR3 length equals 14 residues. Germline V gene lookup returns CDR1 SGHRS and CDR2 YFSETQ. Trimming stripped 0 bases from V and 2 bases from J, with 8 bases between. CDR3 sequence reads: CASSLEQPNTEAFF. The CDR3 DNA sequence: TGCGCCAGCAGCTTGGAGCAGCCTAACACTGAAGCTTTCTTT.

This clone was seen only once. This chain links TRBV18 with TRBJ2-7; D not certain. Per the germline V gene, CDR1 is KGHSH and CDR2 is LQKENI. This CDR3 has 15 amino acids. Between the trimmed V and J ends, which lost 1 base and 1 base, there was a span of 11 bases. CDR3 nucleotide sequence: TGTGCCAGCTCACCACGGTATCAGAATTCCTACGAGCAGTACTTC. It codes for CASSPRYQNSYEQYF.

This sequence joins TRBV6-1 and TRBJ1-1; TRBD1 is a possible D gene (5 bases). Trimming pared 3 bases from V and 3 bases from J, leaving 20 bases between. The CDR3 consists of 17 residues. CDR1 is MNHNS, CDR2 SASEGT, per germline. The CDR3 reads CASSDRERKIRDTEAFF. CDR3 DNA sequence: TGTGCCAGCAGTGACAGGGAGAGGAAGATTCGGGACACTGAAGCTTTCTTT.

V and J are TRBV19 and TRBJ2-7; a weak D match, TRBD1 (6 bases). This CDR3 comprises 15 residues. CDR1 and CDR2 from the germline V gene are LNHDA and SQIVND (reference sequence). Trimming pared 3 bases from V and 3 bases from J, leaving 15 bases between. The CDR3 region is CASSMVIGQYYEQYF. DNA for the CDR3: TGTGCCAGTAGTATGGTTATTGGACAGTACTACGAGCAGTACTTC. The full variable domain, with the rest looked up from reference TRBV19 and TRBJ2-7, is DGGITQSPKYLFRKEGQNVTLSCEQNLNHDAMYWYRQDPGQGLRLIYYSQIVNDFQKGDIAEGYSVSREKKESFPLTVTSAQKNPTAFYLCASSMVIGQYYEQYFGPGTRLTVT.

The chain links TRBV18 to TRBJ2-7, with TRBD2 matching over 7 bases. Germline V CDR1 and CDR2: KGHSH, LQKENI. The CDR3 length is 15 residues. V shed 3 bases, J shed 3 bases, and the junction held 8 bases outside the gene matches. The CDR3 reads CASSPTYPGGYEQYF. The CDR3 DNA sequence: TGTGCCAGCTCACCGACCTACCCGGGGGGCTACGAGCAGTACTTC.

The gene calls are TRBV5-4 and TRBJ2-1; D possibly corresponds to TRBD1 (6 bases). There are 14 residues in the CDR3. Germline V CDR1 and CDR2: SGHNT, YYREEE (reference sequence). Trimming left V 4 bases short and J 1 base short, with 9 bases between. The CDR3 bases are TGTGCCAGCAGCCTAACAGGGTCCTACAATGAGCAGTTCTTC. Its protein product is CASSLTGSYNEQFF.

This chain's CDR3 is CAWSRGIGSSYEQYF. In DNA form, the CDR3 reads TGTGCCTGGAGCCGTGGGATAGGCTCATCCTACGAGCAGTACTTC. The chain joins TRBV30 to TRBJ2-7; D not resolved. Germline lookup yields CDR1 GTSNPN and CDR2 SVGIG (reference sequence). The CDR3 has 15 amino acids. Between the trimmed V and J ends, which lost 3 bases and 1 base, there was a span of 16 bases.

The rearrangement uses TRBV23-1 and TRBJ2-6, with D perhaps TRBD1 (6 bases). TRBV23-1 is an ORF, and what it does is uncertain. CDR3 length: 16 residues. V gave up 8 bases and J gave up 0 bases, with 14 bases separating them. CDR3 amino acids: CASPPRGNSGANVLTF. The DNA of the CDR3 is TGCGCCAGCCCCCCAAGGGGGAACTCTGGGGCCAACGTCCTGACTTTC.

The chain links TRBV27 to TRBJ2-7; D is possibly TRBD1 (5 bases). The germline CDR1 and CDR2 sequences are MNHEY and SMNVEV (reference sequence). Between the trimmed V and J ends, which lost 5 bases and 3 bases, there was a span of 14 bases. The CDR3 covers 14 residues. The CDR3 spells CASSPKDNGYEQYF. CDR3 nucleotides: TGTGCCAGCAGTCCAAAGGACAATGGCTACGAGCAGTACTTC.

The chain combines TRBV28 with TRBJ1-2; D not resolved. Germline-derived CDR1 and CDR2 are MDHEN and SYDVKM. CDR3 length: 13 amino acids. Deletions cut 7 bases from V and 2 bases from J, with 11 bases between. The CDR3 DNA reads TGTGCCAGCAACCAAAGAAACAACTATGGCTACACCTTC. Translation gives CASNQRNNYGYTF.

The chain links TRBV7-9 to TRBJ1-3; no reliable D call. There are 13 residues in the CDR3. CDR1 and CDR2 (germline): SEHNR, FQNEAQ (reference sequence). The V and J ends lost 2 bases and 4 bases respectively, with 6 bases between them. CDR3 loop: CASSLRRGNTIYF. DNA of the CDR3: TGTGCCAGCAGCTTACGCAGAGGAAACACCATATATTTT.

The gene calls are TRBV5-6 and TRBJ2-3; D ambiguous. Deletions cut 5 bases from V and 6 bases from J, with 19 bases between. Per the germline V gene, CDR1 is SGHDT and CDR2 is YYEEEE. CDR3 length: 15 amino acids. The DNA of the CDR3 is TGTGCCAGCAGACACAAGGCGGCTCCGGCCGATACGCAGTATTTT. Encoded protein: CASRHKAAPADTQYF. The full variable domain, its missing parts supplied by reference TRBV5-6 and TRBJ2-3, is DAGVTQSPTHLIKTRGQQVTLRCSPKSGHDTVSWYQQALGQGPQFIFQYYEEEERQRGNFPDRFSGHQFPNYSSELNVNALLLGDSALYLCASRHKAAPADTQYFGPGTRLTVL.

The chain has TRBV13 and TRBJ2-1; 8 bases are shared with TRBD2. The trim removed 4 bases at V and 8 bases at J, leaving 10 bases unmatched. The germline V gene has CDR1 PRHDT and CDR2 FYEKMQ (reference sequence). The CDR3 runs 15 residues. CDR3 coding DNA: TGTGCCAGCAGCTCCAGACTAGCGTTCGTCGATGAGCAGTTCTTC. Translating it yields CASSSRLAFVDEQFF. The whole variable domain, filled in from reference TRBV13 and TRBJ2-1, reads AAGVIQSPRHLIKEKRETATLKCYPIPRHDTVYWYQQGPGQDPQFLISFYEKMQSDKGSIPDRFSAQQFSDYHSELNMSSLELGDSALYFCASSSRLAFVDEQFFGPGTRLTVL.

A single count supports this clone. The genes are TRBV7-2 and TRBJ1-6; D is uncertain. Germline CDR1 reads SGHTA; CDR2 reads FQGNSA. Between the trimmed V and J ends, which lost 3 bases and 9 bases, there was a span of 6 bases. The CDR3 loop spans 12 amino acids. The CDR3 spells CASSFEFSPLHF. The CDR3 region has the DNA TGTGCCAGCAGCTTTGAGTTTTCACCCCTCCACTTT.

This chain connects TRBV5-1 to TRBJ2-7, with D perhaps matching TRBD1 (6 bases). Germline CDR1 is SGHRS and CDR2 is YFSETQ. The germline V and J ends were trimmed by 0 bases and 1 base, with 11 bases remaining between them. CDR3 length: 15 amino acids. CDR3 protein: CASSLAPGESYEQYF. The CDR3 nucleotides read TGCGCCAGCAGCTTGGCGCCAGGGGAGTCCTACGAGCAGTACTTC.

This chain links TRBV7-2 with TRBJ1-2; 7 bases are a match to TRBD1. J was trimmed by 4 bases and V by 5 bases; bases with no gene match: 10. This CDR3 has 15 residues. Germline V gives CDR1 SGHTA, CDR2 FQGNSA. CDR3 in DNA: TGTGCCAGCAGCACGACAGGGCGGGTTTCCTATGGCTACACCTTC. Its translation is CASSTTGRVSYGYTF.